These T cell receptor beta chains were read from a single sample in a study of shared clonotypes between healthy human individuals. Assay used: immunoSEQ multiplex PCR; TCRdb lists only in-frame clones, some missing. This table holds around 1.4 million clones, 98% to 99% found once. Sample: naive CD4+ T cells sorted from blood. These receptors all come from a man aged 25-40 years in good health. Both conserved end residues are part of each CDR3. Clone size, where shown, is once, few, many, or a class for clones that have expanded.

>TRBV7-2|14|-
CASSRQGVNYEQYF
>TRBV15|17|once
CATSRGQGSSGANVLTF
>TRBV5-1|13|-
CASRRDSHNEQFF
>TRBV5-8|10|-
CASGWAEQYF
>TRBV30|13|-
CAWSGGTDQPQHF
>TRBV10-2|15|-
CASSDSTGKNTEAFF
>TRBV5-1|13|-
CASSLSSAGELFF
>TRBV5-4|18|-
CASSADLGDRGLRETQYF
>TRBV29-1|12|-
CSAGQGYEKLFF
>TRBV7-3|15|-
CASSPNRDHTDTQYF
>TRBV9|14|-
CASSVGSTGYEQYF
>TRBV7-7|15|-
CASSLFRDKGETQYF
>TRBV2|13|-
CASTLSENTEAFF
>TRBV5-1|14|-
CASHWTGPNTEAFF